The rows below give T cell receptor beta chains drawn from one sample of a study of OX40 agonist ivuxolimab in advanced cancers. The data were produced by immunoSEQ multiplex PCR, yet TCRdb's version contains in-frame clones alone and is incomplete. Of approximately 58,000 clones in the sample, around 80% were seen once. The specimen was CD4+ or CD8+ T cells sorted from blood, collected in a trial of the OX40 agonist ivuxolimab. Source of these receptors: an adult with an advanced solid tumor such as melanoma, head and neck, liver or kidney cancer. Each CDR3 is given with its conserved first and last residue. D genes are given only for firm matches. Only some rows state a clone size, as once, few, many or a class for expanded clones.

>TRBJ2-5|TRBV28|TRBD2|17|once
TGTGCCAGCAGTTTTCCGGCTAGCGGGAACAAACGAGAGACCCAGTACTTC
CASSFPASGNKRETQYF
>TRBJ2-5|TRBV6-1|NA|14|NA
TGTGCCAGCAGTGATTTTTCCGGGAGAGAGACCCAGTACTTC
CASSDFSGRETQYF
>TRBJ2-7|TRBV5-1|NA|14|once
TGCGCCAGCAGCTTGGGACAGGGAGGGAACGAGCAGTACTTC
CASSLGQGGNEQYF
>TRBJ1-1|TRBV20-1|NA|11|NA
TGCAGTGCTAGTAAGGGAACTGAAGCTTTCTTT
CSASKGTEAFF
>TRBJ1-2|TRBV9|NA|17|NA
TGTGCCAGCAGCGTAGCTGGGCAGTCTCGGGGCGGGGATGGCTACACCTTC
CASSVAGQSRGGDGYTF
>TRBJ1-2|TRBV5-5|NA|16|NA
TGTGCCAGCAGCCCGCTTCTTACAGGGCCTAACTATGGCTACACCTTC
CASSPLLTGPNYGYTF
>TRBJ2-1|TRBV30|NA|13|NA
TGTGCCTGGAGGGACAGATTTTACAATGAGCAGTTCTTC
CAWRDRFYNEQFF
>TRBJ1-5|TRBV6-1|NA|14|few
TGTGCCAGCTGGGGGTATCTCGGCAATCAGCCCCAGCATTTT
CASWGYLGNQPQHF
>TRBJ1-2|TRBV5-1|TRBD1|14|NA
TGCGCCAGCACTCTGGACAGGATTAACTATGGCTACACCTTC
CASTLDRINYGYTF
>TRBJ1-3|TRBV11-2|TRBD1|17|NA
TGTGCCAGCAGCTTAAAAGGGACAGGGACTTTTGGAAACACCATATATTTT
CASSLKGTGTFGNTIYF
>TRBJ2-3|TRBV11-2|NA|16|once
TGTGCCAGCAGCTTAGACCGGGGCCCATGGACAGATACGCAGTATTTT
CASSLDRGPWTDTQYF
>TRBJ1-3|TRBV5-4|TRBD1|16|NA
TGTGCCAGCAGCTCGGAACAGGGGGCGCGGGGAAACACCATATATTTT
CASSSEQGARGNTIYF
>TRBJ1-6|TRBV11-3|NA|15|NA
TGTGCCAGCAGCTTAGATCCCGGTTTCGTATCACCCCTCCACTTT
CASSLDPGFVSPLHF
>TRBJ2-6|TRBV11-3|NA|15|few
TGTGCCAGCAGTAATAGGGACTCTGGGGCCAACGTCCTGACTTTC
CASSNRDSGANVLTF
>TRBJ1-2|TRBV4-1|TRBD1|17|NA
TGCGCCAGCAGTTCCTCGGGGACAGACCCTACTTACTATGGCTACACCTTC
CASSSSGTDPTYYGYTF
>TRBJ2-7|TRBV4-2|TRBD1|16|NA
TGTGCCAGCAGCCTAGTAGAGGACAGGAGCTCCTACGAGCAGTACTTC
CASSLVEDRSSYEQYF
>TRBJ2-2|TRBV6-1|NA|13|NA
TGTGCCAGCACCTTGAGGGGGACCGGGGAGCTGTTTTTT
CASTLRGTGELFF
>TRBJ1-5|TRBV28|NA|15|NA
TGTGCCAGCACCCCCGGGCAGCCTAGCAATCAGCCCCAGCATTTT
CASTPGQPSNQPQHF
>TRBJ1-2|TRBV28|NA|13|NA
TGTGCCAGCAGGGGGGGAGTCTCCTATGGCTACACCTTC
CASRGGVSYGYTF
>TRBJ1-5|TRBV4-2|NA|17|NA
TGTGCCAGCAGCCAAGGGGCCCGCAGGGATAGCAATCAGCCCCAGCATTTT
CASSQGARRDSNQPQHF
>TRBJ2-3|TRBV7-2|NA|14|NA
TGTGCCAGCAGCTCCCTTCCCCCCCGGGATACGCAGTATTTT
CASSSLPPRDTQYF
>TRBJ1-5|TRBV19|NA|14|few
TGTGCCAGTAGCGACAGCGGTCTGTGGCAGCCCCAGCATTTT
CASSDSGLWQPQHF
>TRBJ1-2|TRBV27|NA|14|NA
TGTGCCAGCAGATCGAGCGGGGGCACCTATGGCTACACCTTC
CASRSSGGTYGYTF
>TRBJ2-2|TRBV6-1|NA|16|NA
TGTGCCAGCAGTGAAGCCTCAGGGGTGAACACCGGGGAGCTGTTTTTT
CASSEASGVNTGELFF
>TRBJ2-5|TRBV15|NA|14|NA
TGTGCCACCAGCAGAGTTGGCCGCGTGGAGACCCAGTACTTC
CATSRVGRVETQYF
>TRBJ2-3|TRBV10-3|TRBD2|17|NA
TGTGCCATCAGTGAGTGGAGGACTAGCGGACTCACAGATACGCAGTATTTT
CAISEWRTSGLTDTQYF
>TRBJ2-2|TRBV2|TRBD2|14|NA
TGTGCCAGCAGTGGTAGACTAGCCACCGGGGAGCTGTTTTTT
CASSGRLATGELFF
>TRBJ2-7|TRBV28|NA|13|NA
TGTGCCAGCTTAGGAGGGAGAGCGTACGAGCAGTACTTC
CASLGGRAYEQYF
>TRBJ1-2|TRBV5-6|NA|13|once
TGTGCCAGCAGCTTGACTCGGGATCATGGCTACACCTTC
CASSLTRDHGYTF